This entry lists 31 T cell receptor beta chains sequenced from one sample in a study of T cell responses to AZD1222 COVID-19 vaccine. The method was immunoSEQ multiplex PCR; TCRdb's version includes in-frame clones alone and lacks a portion of them. The sample comprises roughly 70,000 clones, 80% of which are singletons, and about an eighth rests with the top ten. This specimen was peripheral blood, taken 28 days after the second AZD1222 dose. These receptor sequences come from an adult who received the AZD1222 COVID-19 vaccine.

The chain has TRBV5-8 and TRBJ2-5; no clear D. V lost 2 bases and J 0 bases, leaving 5 bases between the germline ends. Per the germline V gene, CDR1 is SGHTS and CDR2 is YDEGEE. The CDR3 spans 13 residues. CDR3 protein: CASSFMYQETQYF. DNA of the CDR3: TGTGCCAGCAGCTTCATGTACCAAGAGACCCAGTACTTC.

This clone occurred a few times. This chain links TRBV5-4 with TRBJ2-1; 10 nucleotides align to TRBD2. Germline lookup yields CDR1 SGHNT and CDR2 YYREEE (reference sequence). The CDR3 extends over 15 amino acids. The V gene end was trimmed by 2 bases and the J gene end by 4 bases; junction bases not matched to a gene: 3. CDR3 loop: CASSFTSGTYNEQFF. CDR3 DNA sequence: TGTGCCAGCAGCTTCACTAGCGGGACTTACAATGAGCAGTTCTTC.

This chain connects TRBV2 to TRBJ1-4; perhaps TRBD1 as D (5 bases). The CDR3 runs 13 residues. Trimming pared 7 bases from V and 6 bases from J, leaving 12 bases between. Germline CDR1 reads SNHLY; CDR2 reads FYNNEI. This CDR3 is CASNWGGYEKLFF. The CDR3 coding sequence is TGTGCCAGCAATTGGGGGGGGTATGAAAAACTGTTTTTT. The full variable domain, rest sourced from reference TRBV2 and TRBJ1-4, is EPEVTQTPSHQVTQMGQEVILRCVPISNHLYFYWYRQILGQKVEFLVSFYNNEISEKSEIFDDQFSVERPDGSNFTLKIRSTKLEDSAMYFCASNWGGYEKLFFGSGTQLSVL.

Only one count was recorded for this clone. The V call is TRBV18, the J call TRBJ2-1; 9 bases are a match to TRBD1. The CDR3 extends over 14 amino acids. With 3 bases clipped from V and 12 bases from J, the junction kept 9 bases outside the gene matches. Germline assignment: CDR1 KGHSH and CDR2 LQKENI. CDR3 sequence reads: CASSPLPGQGLQFF. Here the CDR3 DNA reads TGTGCCAGCTCACCCCTCCCGGGACAGGGTTTGCAGTTCTTC.

The chain employs TRBV28 and TRBJ1-2, with 8 bases identical to TRBD1. CDR3 length: 13 amino acids. Trimming took 6 bases from V and 7 from J; bases not matched to a gene: 7. The germline CDR1 and CDR2 sequences are MDHEN and SYDVKM. CDR3 in DNA: TGTGCCAGCAGCTACACAGGGGGAAGTGGCTACACCTTC. Its translation is CASSYTGGSGYTF.

The chain has TRBV5-1 and TRBJ1-6, with 8 bases aligning to TRBD1. The J segment lost 5 bases and the V segment lost 4 bases, leaving 2 bases of the junction unmatched. CDR1 and CDR2 from the germline V gene are SGHRS and YFSETQ. This CDR3 comprises 14 residues. CDR3 sequence reads: CASSRDRNNSPLHF. The DNA of the CDR3 is TGCGCCAGCAGCCGGGACAGGAATAATTCACCCCTCCACTTT.

V gene TRBV5-1 combines with J gene TRBJ1-2; perhaps TRBD1 as D (5 bases). The CDR3 has 14 amino acids. With 1 base removed from V and 4 bases from J, the gap between germline ends came to 11 bases. CDR1 and CDR2 (germline): SGHRS, YFSETQ. CDR3: CASSLSRVSYGYTF. The DNA for the CDR3 is TGCGCCAGCAGCTTGAGCAGGGTCTCCTATGGCTACACCTTC.

The chain uses TRBV18 and TRBJ2-7, with a weak D call TRBD1 (6 bases). This CDR3 contains 13 residues. Trimming took off 10 bases at V and 0 bases at J, with 13 bases between the two ends. Per the germline V gene, CDR1 is KGHSH and CDR2 is LQKENI. The CDR3 reads CATTGTSSYEQYF. The CDR3 DNA reads as TGTGCCACGACCGGGACAAGCTCCTACGAGCAGTACTTC.

The genes are TRBV12-3 or TRBV12-4 and TRBJ1-4; the match to TRBD1 covers 7 bases. This CDR3 spans 13 amino acids. With V trimmed by 6 bases and J by 4 bases, 2 bases remained unmatched. CDR3 sequence (DNA): TGTGCCAGCAGGGACAGGAGTAATGAAAAACTGTTTTTT. It yields the protein CASRDRSNEKLFF.

This chain links TRBV6-5 with TRBJ2-1, with TRBD1 identical over 8 bases. The CDR3 extends over 15 amino acids. CDR1 and CDR2 from the germline V gene are MNHEY and SVGAGI. V lost 8 bases and J lost 4; bases outside the gene matches: 10. For the CDR3, the DNA is TGTGCCAGCCTATCCGGGACAGGCTTATACAATGAGCAGTTCTTC. It yields the protein CASLSGTGLYNEQFF.

CDR3 region: CASRVGGEATNEKLFF. DNA of the CDR3: TGTGCCAGCAGGGTGGGGGGCGAGGCGACTAATGAAAAACTGTTTTTT. The chain combines TRBV5-4 with TRBJ1-4; D is possibly TRBD1 (6 bases). The ends were cut back, 5 bases at V and 2 bases at J, with 16 bases in the middle. Germline V gives CDR1 SGHNT, CDR2 YYREEE (reference sequence). The CDR3 length is 16 residues.

Concerning this clone: The junction and the germline gene differ at one end; a read error may be behind it. This chain uses TRBV4-1 with TRBJ1-1, with TRBD1 matching over 7 bases. The CDR3 has 17 residues. Germline V gene data show CDR1 as MGHRA and CDR2 as YSYEKL. CDR3 region: CASSQHPGTETLEGHHF. Here the CDR3 DNA reads TGCGCCAGCAGCCAACACCCCGGGACAGAGACCCTTGAGGGGCACCACTTT.

This clone was detected only a few times. The rearrangement joins TRBV7-8 to TRBJ1-1; possible D gene TRBD1, 5 bases. Germline V gives CDR1 SGHVS, CDR2 FQNEAQ. Deletions cut 5 bases from V and 7 bases from J, with 14 bases between. CDR3 length equals 13 residues. The CDR3 DNA reads as TGTGCCAGCAGCGTACTTACAGGAGTTGAAGCTTTCTTT. Translated: CASSVLTGVEAFF.

V gene TRBV6-5 combines with J gene TRBJ2-3; TRBD2 aligns across 10 bases. V lost 4 bases, J lost 10 bases, and 2 bases stayed unmatched. The germline gives CDR1 MNHEY, CDR2 SVGAGI. CDR3 length: 12 residues. CDR3 sequence reads: CASSWTSGSQYF. CDR3 DNA sequence: TGTGCCAGCAGTTGGACTAGCGGATCGCAGTATTTT.

CDR3 in amino acids: CASSATGDYGYTF. CDR3 nucleotide sequence: TGTGCCAGCAGTGCGACAGGGGACTATGGCTACACCTTC. The V gene is TRBV2, the J gene TRBJ1-2; 8 bases line up with TRBD1. V shed 4 bases and J 3 bases; nucleotides not matched to a gene: 1. Germline CDR1 reads SNHLY; CDR2 reads FYNNEI. This CDR3 spans 13 amino acids.

The CDR3: CASSGPGQGHNSPLHF. CDR3 nucleotide sequence: TGTGCCAGCAGCGGACCGGGACAGGGTCATAATTCACCCCTCCACTTT. The genes are TRBV7-9 and TRBJ1-6; TRBD1 matches at 9 bases. The CDR3 extends over 16 amino acids. The germline V gene has CDR1 SEHNR and CDR2 FQNEAQ (reference sequence). V lost 5 bases, J lost 5 bases, and 7 bases stayed unmatched.

CDR3 loop: CASSLRRLTVSPLHF. The CDR3, as DNA: TGTGCCAGCAGTTTAAGGAGACTCACGGTTTCACCCCTCCACTTT. This chain connects TRBV28 to TRBJ1-6; D is unresolved. V shed 2 bases and J shed 9 bases, with 14 bases lying between them. Germline assignment: CDR1 MDHEN and CDR2 SYDVKM. The CDR3 has 15 amino acids.

This clone was counted many times. The CDR3 bases are TGTGCCAGCATTCGGACAGGGGAGGGGACAGATACGCAGTATTTT. Protein sequence: CASIRTGEGTDTQYF. The genes are TRBV6-5 and TRBJ2-3; 9 bases map to TRBD1. V was clipped by 7 bases and J by 3 bases; unmatched bases: 8. Per germline, CDR1 MNHEY and CDR2 SVGAGI. The CDR3 runs 15 residues.

The genes are TRBV7-6 and TRBJ1-5; 7 bases are shared with TRBD1. The V and J ends lost 0 bases and 2 bases, in that order; junction bases with no gene match: 10. The V gene's germline CDR1 is SGHVS and CDR2 FNYEAQ. There are 18 residues in the CDR3. For the CDR3, the DNA is TGTGCCAGCAGCTTAGCGGGGAACAGGGGTTTGGGCAATCAGCCCCAGCATTTT. This gives the protein CASSLAGNRGLGNQPQHF.

The chain has TRBV14 and TRBJ2-5; D gene ambiguous. CDR3 length: 12 amino acids. Trimming took off 4 bases at V and 7 bases at J, with 10 bases between the two ends. Germline values: CDR1 SGHDN, CDR2 FVKESK. CDR3 DNA sequence: TGTGCCAGCAGCCCCGTCCTGGGGACCCAGTACTTC. Translating gives CASSPVLGTQYF.

This clone showed up just once. The chain uses TRBV7-6 and TRBJ2-5; 10 bases line up with TRBD1. Germline values: CDR1 SGHVS, CDR2 FNYEAQ. The CDR3 is made up of 16 amino acids. The V gene end was trimmed by 3 bases and the J gene end by 2 bases; junction bases not matched to a gene: 6. The CDR3 loop reads CASSFPGQGHQETQYF. The DNA for the CDR3 is TGTGCCAGCAGCTTCCCGGGACAGGGGCATCAAGAGACCCAGTACTTC.

This clone was detected a few times. The chain has TRBV14 and TRBJ2-7, with 7 bases matching TRBD2. Unmatched junction bases numbered 5, after V lost 2 bases and J lost 7 bases. There are 13 residues in the CDR3. The germline V gene has CDR1 SGHDN and CDR2 FVKESK. As DNA, the CDR3 is TGTGCCAGCAGCCAACGGGAGGCCCGGGAGCAGTACTTC. It is translated as CASSQREAREQYF.

The chain employs TRBV6-5 and TRBJ2-7; TRBD2 agrees at 11 bases. CDR3 size: 15 residues. The V segment lost 5 bases and the J segment 0 bases; nucleotides outside the gene matches: 3. The germline V gene has CDR1 MNHEY and CDR2 SVGAGI. DNA for the CDR3: TGTGCCAGCAGTCCCGGGACTAGCGGCTCCTACGAGCAGTACTTC. Translated: CASSPGTSGSYEQYF.

This chain uses TRBV28 with TRBJ1-5, with no clear D. The CDR3 is 15 amino acids. Germline V gene data show CDR1 as MDHEN and CDR2 as SYDVKM. The V and J ends lost 5 bases and 2 bases respectively, with 13 bases between them. The CDR3 protein is CASSLGNSGNQPQHF. As DNA, the CDR3 is TGTGCCAGCAGTCTTGGGAACAGTGGCAATCAGCCCCAGCATTTT.

J is TRBJ2-5 and V is TRBV2; no clear D. V shed 2 bases and J shed 0 bases, with 7 bases lying between them. The CDR3 extends over 14 amino acids. Germline lookup yields CDR1 SNHLY and CDR2 FYNNEI. CDR3 loop: CASSESSDQETQYF. CDR3 sequence (DNA): TGTGCCAGCAGTGAATCCTCGGACCAAGAGACCCAGTACTTC.

Turning to this clone: A junction end diverges from the germline sequence, so it may reflect a read error. The genes are TRBV5-1 and TRBJ2-1, with 9 bases aligning to TRBD2. The germline CDR1 and CDR2 sequences are SGHRS and YFSETQ. The CDR3 length is 15 residues. The CDR3 DNA is TGCGCCCGCAGGGGGGGCGGGGGGGCCTACAATGAGCAGTTCTTC. It yields the protein CARRGGGGAYNEQFF.

V and J are TRBV4-3 and TRBJ1-5, with D maybe TRBD1 (6 bases). The germline gives CDR1 LGHNA, CDR2 YSLEER. The V gene lost 0 bases and the J gene lost 6 bases, with 15 bases spanning the gap. The CDR3 runs to 16 residues. DNA of the CDR3: TGCGCCAGCAGCCAAGATCACGGGGGGCAGGCTCAGCCCCAGCATTTT. Protein sequence: CASSQDHGGQAQPQHF.

J is TRBJ2-3 and V is TRBV29-1; 12 nucleotides align to TRBD2. Trimming at V came to 4 bases and at J to 4 bases, leaving 9 bases not matched to a gene. This CDR3 is built from 16 residues. Germline V CDR1 and CDR2: SQVTM, ANQGSEA. The DNA of the CDR3 is TGCAGCGTTGCCCCAACTAGCGGGGGGTCCCCAGATACGCAGTATTTT. Amino acids: CSVAPTSGGSPDTQYF.

This chain links TRBV7-9 with TRBJ1-4; TRBD1 agrees at 9 bases. The ends lost 1 base at V and 13 bases at J; junction bases unmatched: 10. The germline gives CDR1 SEHNR, CDR2 FQNEAQ (reference sequence). This CDR3 comprises 15 residues. CDR3 amino acids: CASSLGRQGEERLFF. In DNA, the CDR3 is TGTGCCAGCAGCTTAGGGAGACAGGGGGAGGAACGACTGTTTTTT.

V and J are TRBV12-3 or TRBV12-4 and TRBJ2-5; D unresolved. The CDR3 sequence is 12 residues long. Trimming stripped 3 bases from V and 3 bases from J, with 5 bases between. The CDR3 region has the DNA TGTGCCAGCAGTTTTCGGGAAGAGACCCAGTACTTC. Its protein product is CASSFREETQYF.

The chain joins TRBV28 to TRBJ1-5; unclear D gene. Germline V CDR1 and CDR2: MDHEN, SYDVKM. CDR3 length equals 11 residues. The V gene lost 9 bases and the J gene lost 7 bases, with 10 bases spanning the gap. The CDR3 DNA reads TGTGCCAGGAATTCATTACAGCCCCAGCATTTT. It yields the protein CARNSLQPQHF.